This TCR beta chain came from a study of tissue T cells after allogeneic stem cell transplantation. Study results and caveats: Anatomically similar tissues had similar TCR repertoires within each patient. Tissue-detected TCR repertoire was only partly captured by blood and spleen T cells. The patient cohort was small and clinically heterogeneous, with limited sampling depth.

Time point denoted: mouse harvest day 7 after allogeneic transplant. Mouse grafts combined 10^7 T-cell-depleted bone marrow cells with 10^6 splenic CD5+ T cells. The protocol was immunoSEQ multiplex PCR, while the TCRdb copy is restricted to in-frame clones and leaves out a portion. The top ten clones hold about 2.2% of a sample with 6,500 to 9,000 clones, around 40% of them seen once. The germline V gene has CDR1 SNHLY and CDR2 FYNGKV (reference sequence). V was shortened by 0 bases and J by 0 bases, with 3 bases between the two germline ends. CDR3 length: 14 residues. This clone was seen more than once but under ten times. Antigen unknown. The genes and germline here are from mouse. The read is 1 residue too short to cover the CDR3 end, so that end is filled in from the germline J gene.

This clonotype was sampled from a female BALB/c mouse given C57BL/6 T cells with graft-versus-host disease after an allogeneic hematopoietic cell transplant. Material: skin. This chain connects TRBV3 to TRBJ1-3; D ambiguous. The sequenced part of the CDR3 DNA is TGTGCCAGCAGCTTAGCCGGTTCTGGAAATACGCTCTAT. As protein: CASSLAGSGNTLY. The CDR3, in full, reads CASSLAGSGNTLYF.